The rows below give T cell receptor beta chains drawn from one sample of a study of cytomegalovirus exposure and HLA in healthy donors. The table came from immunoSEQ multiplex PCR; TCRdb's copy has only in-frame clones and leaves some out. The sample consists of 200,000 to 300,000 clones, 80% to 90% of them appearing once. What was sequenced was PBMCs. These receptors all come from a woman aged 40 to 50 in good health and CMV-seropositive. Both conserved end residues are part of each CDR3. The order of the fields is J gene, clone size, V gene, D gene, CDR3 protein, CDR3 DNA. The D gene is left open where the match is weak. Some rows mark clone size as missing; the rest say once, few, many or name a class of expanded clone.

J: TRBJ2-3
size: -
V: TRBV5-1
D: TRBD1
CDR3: CASSLEGQGGSDTQYF
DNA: TGCGCCAGCAGCTTGGAAGGACAGGGAGGTTCAGATACGCAGTATTTT

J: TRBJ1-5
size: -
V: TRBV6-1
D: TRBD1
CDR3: CASSETGGGNQPQHF
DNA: TGTGCCAGCAGTGAAACAGGGGGCGGCAATCAGCCCCAGCATTTT

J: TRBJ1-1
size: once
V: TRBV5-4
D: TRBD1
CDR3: CASSLTQGTLPEAFF
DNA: TGTGCCAGCAGCTTGACACAGGGGACATTGCCTGAAGCTTTCTTT

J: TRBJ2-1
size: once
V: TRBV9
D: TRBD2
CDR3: CASSVEGLAVNEQFF
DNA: TGTGCCAGCAGCGTAGAGGGACTAGCGGTAAATGAGCAGTTCTTC

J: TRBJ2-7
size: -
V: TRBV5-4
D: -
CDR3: CASSLMASDSYEQYF
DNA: TGTGCCAGCAGCTTGATGGCTAGCGACTCCTACGAGCAGTACTTC

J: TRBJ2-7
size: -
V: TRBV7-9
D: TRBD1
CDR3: CASSLGQGVSYEQYF
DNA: TGTGCCAGCAGCTTAGGACAGGGAGTTTCGTACGAGCAGTACTTC

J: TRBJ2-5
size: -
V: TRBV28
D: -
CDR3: CAAAGALEQYF
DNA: TGTGCCGCTGCAGGGGCCCTGGAGCAGTACTTC

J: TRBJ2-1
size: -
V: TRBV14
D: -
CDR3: CASSRTTGQIYNEQFF
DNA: TGTGCCAGCAGCCGGACAACCGGACAAATCTACAATGAGCAGTTCTTC

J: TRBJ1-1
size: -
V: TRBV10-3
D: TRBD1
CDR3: CAISETGGLVTEAFF
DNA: TGTGCCATCAGTGAAACAGGGGGCTTGGTCACTGAAGCTTTCTTT

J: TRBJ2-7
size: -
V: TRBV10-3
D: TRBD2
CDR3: CAISEWGLAGATSEQYF
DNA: TGTGCCATCAGTGAGTGGGGACTAGCGGGAGCAACCAGCGAGCAGTACTTC

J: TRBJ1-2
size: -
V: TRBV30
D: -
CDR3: CAWSTGSIGYTF
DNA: TGTGCCTGGAGTACAGGGTCTATTGGCTACACCTTC

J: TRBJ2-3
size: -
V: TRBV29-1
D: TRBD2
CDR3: CSVREGPDTQYF
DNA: TGCAGCGTGAGGGAGGGCCCGGATACGCAGTATTTT

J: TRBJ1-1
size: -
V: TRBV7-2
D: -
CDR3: CASSLASQAFF
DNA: TGTGCCAGCAGCTTAGCCAGTCAAGCTTTCTTT

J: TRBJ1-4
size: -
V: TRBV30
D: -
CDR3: CAWSVIDEKLFF
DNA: TGTGCCTGGAGTGTAATCGATGAAAAACTGTTTTTT

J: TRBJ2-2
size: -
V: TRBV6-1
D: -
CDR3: CASTNFNTGELFF
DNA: TGTGCCAGCACCAACTTTAACACCGGGGAGCTGTTTTTT

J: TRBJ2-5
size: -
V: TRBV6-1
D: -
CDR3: CASSEFQQETQYF
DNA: TGTGCCAGCAGTGAATTCCAGCAAGAGACCCAGTACTTC

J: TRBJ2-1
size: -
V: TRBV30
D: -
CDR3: CAWSGLYNEQFF
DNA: TGTGCCTGGAGTGGACTTTACAATGAGCAGTTCTTC

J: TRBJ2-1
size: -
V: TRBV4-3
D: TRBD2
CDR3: CASSPLLVGAGGPHEQFF
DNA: TGCGCCAGCAGCCCACTACTCGTTGGGGCGGGAGGGCCTCATGAGCAGTTCTTC

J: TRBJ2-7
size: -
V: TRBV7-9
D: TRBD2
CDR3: CASSLSGTYEQYF
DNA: TGTGCCAGCAGCCTTAGCGGGACCTACGAGCAGTACTTC

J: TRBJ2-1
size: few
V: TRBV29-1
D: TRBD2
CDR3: CSAGVRLAVNNEQFF
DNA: TGCAGCGCAGGGGTGAGACTAGCGGTGAACAATGAGCAGTTCTTC

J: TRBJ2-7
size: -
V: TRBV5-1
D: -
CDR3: CASSLGQDYEQYF
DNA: TGCGCCAGCAGCTTGGGACAGGACTACGAGCAGTACTTC

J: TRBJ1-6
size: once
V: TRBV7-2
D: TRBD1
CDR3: CASSSGQHLHF
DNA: TGTGCCAGCAGCTCGGGACAGCACCTCCACTTT

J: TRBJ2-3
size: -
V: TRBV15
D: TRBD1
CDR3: CATSREVGQGADTQYF
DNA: TGTGCCACCAGCAGAGAGGTCGGACAGGGGGCAGATACGCAGTATTTT

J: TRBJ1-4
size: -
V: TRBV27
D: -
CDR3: CASSPVPAVKLFF
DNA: TGTGCCAGCAGTCCCGTCCCAGCGGTAAAACTGTTTTTT

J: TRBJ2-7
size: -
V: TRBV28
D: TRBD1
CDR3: CASSFPGQGYEQYF
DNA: TGTGCCAGCAGTTTCCCCGGACAGGGCTACGAGCAGTACTTC

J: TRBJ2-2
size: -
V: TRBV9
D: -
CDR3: CASSVQAGLSTGELFF
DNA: TGTGCCAGCAGCGTACAGGCAGGCTTGAGCACCGGGGAGCTGTTTTTT

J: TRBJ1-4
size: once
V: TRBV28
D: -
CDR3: CASSGSGVSNEKLFF
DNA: TGTGCCAGCAGTGGAAGCGGCGTCTCTAATGAAAAACTGTTTTTT

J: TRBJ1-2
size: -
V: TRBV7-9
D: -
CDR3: CASSSIGTYGYTF
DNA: TGTGCCAGCAGCTCCATAGGGACATATGGCTACACCTTC

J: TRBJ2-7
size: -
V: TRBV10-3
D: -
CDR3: CAISMTEYEQYF
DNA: TGTGCCATCAGTATGACAGAGTACGAGCAGTACTTC

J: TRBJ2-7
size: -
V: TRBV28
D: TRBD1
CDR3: CASSVGTGGNYEQYF
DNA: TGTGCCAGCAGCGTAGGGACAGGAGGAAACTACGAGCAGTACTTC

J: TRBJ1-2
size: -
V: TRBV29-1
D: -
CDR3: CSVRPGNYGYTF
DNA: TGCAGCGTTCGCCCGGGGAACTATGGCTACACCTTC

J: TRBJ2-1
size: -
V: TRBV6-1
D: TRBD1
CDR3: CAGTQGALNYNEQFF
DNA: TGTGCCGGTACACAGGGGGCCCTAAACTACAATGAGCAGTTCTTC

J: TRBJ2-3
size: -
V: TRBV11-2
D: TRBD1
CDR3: CASSPDRGIEYF
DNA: TGTGCCAGCAGCCCGGACAGGGGTATAGAGTATTTT

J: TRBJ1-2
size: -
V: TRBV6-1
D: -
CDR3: CASRTGPLSYTF
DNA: TGTGCCAGCAGGACAGGTCCCCTTTCCTACACCTTC

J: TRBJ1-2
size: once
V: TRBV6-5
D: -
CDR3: CASSYDRSRVGYTF
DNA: TGTGCCAGCAGTTACGACAGGTCGCGAGTAGGCTACACCTTC

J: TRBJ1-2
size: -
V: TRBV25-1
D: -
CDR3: CASSESGRSTLYTF
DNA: TGTGCCAGCAGTGAATCAGGCCGATCGACCCTCTACACCTTC

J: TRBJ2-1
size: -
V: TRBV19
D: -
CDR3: CASSIPKRLLVSYNEQFF
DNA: TGTGCCAGTAGTATACCCAAGCGACTGTTGGTCTCCTACAATGAGCAGTTCTTC

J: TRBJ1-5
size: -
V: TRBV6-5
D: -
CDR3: CASSVQGGYQPQHF
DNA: TGTGCCAGCAGCGTACAGGGAGGGTATCAGCCCCAGCATTTT

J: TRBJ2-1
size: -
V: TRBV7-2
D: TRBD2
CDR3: CASSLEGAGRKNEQFF
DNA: TGTGCCAGCAGCTTAGAAGGAGCGGGACGGAAGAATGAGCAGTTCTTC

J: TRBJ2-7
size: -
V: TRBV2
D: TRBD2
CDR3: CARSTGRGDSYEQYF
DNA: TGTGCCAGATCCACCGGGCGGGGGGACTCCTACGAGCAGTACTTC

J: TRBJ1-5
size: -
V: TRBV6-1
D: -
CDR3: CAGSNRENQPQHF
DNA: TGTGCCGGATCCAACAGGGAGAATCAGCCCCAGCATTTT